The 30 T cell receptor beta chains presented below share a single source sample, sequenced in a study of cytomegalovirus exposure and HLA in healthy donors. PCR used 60 Vbeta primers and 13 Jbeta primers. Clones were sequenced by immunoSEQ multiplex PCR, and TCRdb holds only the in-frame ones, with some missing. The sample includes some 120,000 clones, around 10% of them seen just once. The specimen sequenced was PBMCs. Receptor source: a man aged 30-40 years in good health and CMV-seronegative.

The table lists this clone with a few counts. The chain couples TRBV30 to TRBJ2-3, with 9 nucleotides matching TRBD2. Trimming cost V 1 base and J 3 bases; bases outside gene matches: 5. This CDR3 is built from 15 residues. Germline V gene sequence: CDR1 GTSNPN, CDR2 SVGIG (reference sequence). This CDR3 reads CAWSGRGGITDTQYF. The CDR3 DNA sequence: TGTGCCTGGAGTGGGCGGGGGGGCATAACAGATACGCAGTATTTT.

The chain joins TRBV28 to TRBJ1-5; D uncertain. Germline values: CDR1 MDHEN, CDR2 SYDVKM. V lost 7 bases, J lost 4 bases, and 8 bases lay in between. The CDR3 has 12 residues. The CDR3 region has the DNA TGTGCCAGCATGCTGCAGAATCAGCCCCAGCATTTT. Encoded protein: CASMLQNQPQHF.

A few counts support this clone. V gene TRBV19 combines with J gene TRBJ2-7; 11 bases are shared with TRBD1. Germline V gene sequence: CDR1 LNHDA, CDR2 SQIVND (reference sequence). The V gene end was trimmed by 5 bases and the J gene end by 4 bases; junction bases not matched to a gene: 7. The CDR3 is made up of 15 amino acids. CDR3 sequence: CASSPTGQGAYEQYF. The CDR3 coding sequence is TGTGCCAGTAGTCCAACAGGACAGGGGGCTTACGAGCAGTACTTC.

The chain carries TRBV5-1 and TRBJ1-1; D gene unclear. CDR1 is SGHRS, CDR2 YFSETQ, per germline. V was shortened by 0 bases and J by 3 bases, with 6 bases between the two germline ends. The CDR3 covers 13 residues. CDR3 DNA: TGCGCCAGCAGCTTGGGGCAGTACACTGAAGCTTTCTTT. Protein: CASSLGQYTEAFF. The full variable domain, with the rest looked up from reference TRBV5-1 and TRBJ1-1, is KAGVTQTPRYLIKTRGQQVTLSCSPISGHRSVSWYQQTPGQGLQFLFEYFSETQRNKGNFPGRFSGRQFSNSRSEMNVSTLELGDSALYLCASSLGQYTEAFFGQGTRLTVV.

This clone occurred a few times. The rearrangement joins TRBV7-8 to TRBJ2-3; D may be TRBD2 (6 bases). CDR3 size: 13 residues. Trimming cost V 2 bases and J 5 bases, with 8 bases left between them. Looked up from germline, CDR1 is SGHVS and CDR2 is FQNEAQ. This CDR3 reads CASSLTAGDTQYF. In DNA form, the CDR3 reads TGTGCCAGCAGCTTAACAGCGGGAGATACGCAGTATTTT. The full variable domain, in which reference TRBV7-8 and TRBJ2-3 provide the parts outside the CDR3, is GAGVSQSPRYKVAKRGQDVALRCDPISGHVSLFWYQQALGQGPEFLTYFQNEAQLDKSGLPSDRFFAERPEGSVSTLKIQRTQQEDSAVYLCASSLTAGDTQYFGPGTRLTVL.

The rearrangement uses TRBV10-1 and TRBJ1-1; TRBD1 is a possible D gene (6 bases). Trimming pared 5 bases from V and 0 bases from J, leaving 10 bases between. Germline V lookup: CDR1 WNHNN, CDR2 SYGVQD (reference sequence). The CDR3 is 14 residues long. The CDR3 protein is CASSPGEMNTEAFF. DNA for the CDR3: TGCGCCAGCAGTCCAGGGGAAATGAACACTGAAGCTTTCTTT.

The table lists this clone with a few counts. J is TRBJ1-1 and V is TRBV2, with TRBD1 matching 8 bases. Unmatched junction bases numbered 9, after V lost 6 bases and J lost 6 bases. Germline V gives CDR1 SNHLY, CDR2 FYNNEI. There are 14 residues in the CDR3. CDR3 protein: CASSAGQGGSEAFF. The CDR3 DNA sequence: TGTGCCAGCAGCGCCGGACAGGGAGGCTCTGAAGCTTTCTTT.

This clone has only a few counts. The sample holds other DNA sequences that translate to the same CDR3. The V gene is TRBV4-3, the J gene TRBJ2-7; TRBD2 aligns across 7 bases. This CDR3 has 13 amino acids. V lost 0 bases, J lost 5 bases, and 1 base stayed unmatched. Looked up from germline, CDR1 is LGHNA and CDR2 is YSLEER. For the CDR3, the DNA is TGCGCCAGCAGCCAAGATGCGGGAGACGAGCAGTACTTC. Protein: CASSQDAGDEQYF.

This rearrangement joins TRBV5-5 to TRBJ1-2; the D gene is possibly TRBD1 (6 bases). CDR1 SGHKS and CDR2 YYEKEE come from the germline V gene (reference sequence). The CDR3 consists of 14 residues. V lost 4 bases and J lost 0, with 10 bases in between. CDR3 nucleotide sequence: TGTGCCAGCAGCCGGGACACTGCTAACTATGGCTACACCTTC. Amino acid sequence: CASSRDTANYGYTF. Full variable domain (outside the CDR3, taken from reference TRBV5-5 and TRBJ1-2): DAGVTQSPTHLIKTRGQQVTLRCSPISGHKSVSWYQQVLGQGPQFIFQYYEKEERGRGNFPDRFSARQFPNYSSELNVNALLLGDSALYLCASSRDTANYGYTFGSGTRLTVV.

The chain uses TRBV9 and TRBJ2-3; D may be TRBD2 (5 bases). V was shortened by 3 bases and J by 0 bases, with 11 bases between the two germline ends. The CDR3 is 15 residues long. From germline, CDR1 is SGDLS and CDR2 YYNGEE. CDR3 DNA sequence: TGTGCCAGCAGCGAATCCCCGGGGAGCACAGATACGCAGTATTTT. Translating it yields CASSESPGSTDTQYF. The entire variable domain, with the rest obtained from reference TRBV9 and TRBJ2-3, is as follows: DSGVTQTPKHLITATGQRVTLRCSPRSGDLSVYWYQQSLDQGLQFLIQYYNGEERAKGNILERFSAQQFPDLHSELNLSSLELGDSALYFCASSESPGSTDTQYFGPGTRLTVL.

The CDR3: CASRNRESAGNTIYF. In DNA, the CDR3 is TGCGCCAGCAGGAACAGGGAGTCAGCTGGAAACACCATATATTTT. The chain is built from TRBV5-1 and TRBJ1-3; possibly TRBD1 for D (6 bases). Looked up from germline, CDR1 is SGHRS and CDR2 is YFSETQ. The V gene lost 5 bases and the J gene lost 2 bases, with 14 bases spanning the gap. This CDR3 contains 15 residues.

V is TRBV19 and J is TRBJ2-5; D perhaps matches TRBD2 (5 bases). CDR1 and CDR2 from the germline V gene are LNHDA and SQIVND (reference sequence). Deletions cut 6 bases from V and 7 bases from J, with 21 bases between. This CDR3 is 15 amino acids long. The CDR3 here is CASREAAGAMGTQYF. Written as DNA, the CDR3 is TGTGCCAGTAGGGAAGCGGCGGGCGCCATGGGGACCCAGTACTTC.

The chain carries TRBV9 and TRBJ2-5, with 7 bases identical to TRBD2. Looked up from germline, CDR1 is SGDLS and CDR2 is YYNGEE. V lost 3 bases and J lost 4; bases outside the gene matches: 6. The CDR3 covers 14 residues. CDR3 sequence reads: CASSEGAGRETQYF. For the CDR3, the DNA is TGTGCCAGCAGCGAGGGAGCGGGAAGAGAGACCCAGTACTTC.

This clone was counted a few times. J is TRBJ2-2 and V is TRBV11-3; TRBD1 agrees at 8 bases. The V gene end was trimmed by 7 bases and the J gene end by 6 bases; junction bases not matched to a gene: 7. Germline lookup yields CDR1 SGHNT and CDR2 YENEEA. The CDR3 has 14 amino acids. As DNA, the CDR3 is TGTGCCAGCATTAAACAGGGGGAGGCCGGGGAGCTGTTTTTT. It translates to CASIKQGEAGELFF.

This clone was recorded a few times. The chain carries TRBV18 and TRBJ2-6; TRBD1 aligns across 7 bases. Trimming removed 6 bases from V and 0 bases from J; junction bases left unmatched: 14. Germline loops: CDR1 KGHSH, CDR2 LQKENI. The CDR3 extends over 19 amino acids. The CDR3 region has the DNA TGTGCCAGCTCTTCACGGGGCGGACAGGCAGACTCTGGGGCCAACGTCCTGACTTTC. It yields the protein CASSSRGGQADSGANVLTF.

This clone was seen only a few times. The chain recombines TRBV7-2 with TRBJ2-1; TRBD2 matches 10 bases. The germline gives CDR1 SGHTA, CDR2 FQGNSA. V shed 9 bases, J shed 7 bases, and the junction held 3 bases outside the gene matches. This CDR3 has 12 residues. Here the CDR3 reads CASRAGGNEQFF. CDR3 nucleotides: TGTGCCAGTAGAGCGGGGGGGAATGAGCAGTTCTTC.

A few counts support this clone. DNA of the CDR3: TGTGCCAGCAGGCAAGGGGTCCGGCCCCAGCATTTT. This translates into CASRQGVRPQHF. This chain uses TRBV6-1 with TRBJ1-5; TRBD1 might be the D (5 bases). The CDR3 length is 12 residues. V lost 6 bases to trimming and J lost 9 bases, with 12 bases between them. The germline gives CDR1 MNHNS, CDR2 SASEGT.

This clone appeared a few times. The chain combines TRBV7-2 with TRBJ2-3; no reliable D call. Trimming pared 5 bases from V and 6 bases from J, leaving 9 bases between. The germline V gene has CDR1 SGHTA and CDR2 FQGNSA. The CDR3 loop spans 12 amino acids. The CDR3 region is CASSLFPDTQYF. CDR3 nucleotide sequence: TGTGCCAGCAGCCTATTCCCGGATACGCAGTATTTT.

This chain joins TRBV4-1 and TRBJ1-2, with 8 bases that match TRBD1. The V gene's germline CDR1 is MGHRA and CDR2 YSYEKL. The CDR3 totals 13 residues. The junction had 8 bases not matched to a gene; V was cut back by 3 bases and J by 11 bases. CDR3 nucleotides: TGCGCCAGCAGCCAGTCCCGGGACAGGACTTACACCTTC. This sequence encodes CASSQSRDRTYTF.

This clone was recorded a few times. The rearrangement uses TRBV5-5 and TRBJ1-5, with D perhaps matching TRBD1 (6 bases). The V and J ends lost 3 bases and 10 bases respectively, with 17 bases between them. This CDR3 contains 14 residues. Germline V gene data show CDR1 as SGHKS and CDR2 as YYEKEE (reference sequence). The CDR3 spells CASSSGQPSKPQHF. Here the CDR3 DNA reads TGTGCCAGCAGCTCTGGACAGCCATCAAAACCCCAGCATTTT.

This clone was recorded a few times. The V call is TRBV11-2, the J call TRBJ1-2, with D possibly matching TRBD1 (6 bases). Looked up from germline, CDR1 is SGHAT and CDR2 is FQNNGV. V gave up 4 bases and J gave up 6 bases, with 21 bases separating them. The CDR3 runs 16 residues. CDR3 DNA sequence: TGTGCCAGCAGCTCGCGCCCGGGGGGGCAGGGGAATGGCTACACCTTC. This codes for CASSSRPGGQGNGYTF.

This clone was recorded a few times. J is TRBJ1-1 and V is TRBV7-2; D may be TRBD1 (6 bases). Germline values: CDR1 SGHTA, CDR2 FQGNSA. There are 14 residues in the CDR3. V gave up 3 bases and J gave up 5 bases, with 13 bases separating them. The CDR3 is CASSLDTRGTEAFF. CDR3 DNA: TGTGCCAGCAGCTTGGACACCAGGGGAACTGAAGCTTTCTTT.

There are a few counts of this clone. J is TRBJ2-1 and V is TRBV30, with D possibly being TRBD2 (6 bases). In germline, CDR1 is GTSNPN, CDR2 SVGIG (reference sequence). The CDR3 is made up of 11 amino acids. Trimming took off 5 bases at V and 5 bases at J, with 7 bases between the two ends. CDR3 loop: CAWGGNNEQFF. CDR3 in DNA: TGTGCCTGGGGGGGGAACAATGAGCAGTTCTTC.

This sequence joins TRBV2 and TRBJ1-4; possible D gene TRBD1, 6 bases. Trimming shortened V by 6 bases and J by 3 bases, and 14 bases separated the two germline ends. The CDR3 runs to 15 residues. CDR1 and CDR2 (germline): SNHLY, FYNNEI. The CDR3 DNA reads TGTGCCAGCAGGACCACAGGGTCGGCTAATGAAAAACTGTTTTTT. Its protein product is CASRTTGSANEKLFF.

This clone was picked up a small number of times. In nucleotides, the CDR3 is TGTGCCAGCTCACTAGGACTAGGCGATGGCTACACCTTC. Encoded protein: CASSLGLGDGYTF. The rearrangement uses TRBV18 and TRBJ1-2; D gene ambiguous. Trimming removed 4 bases from V and 6 bases from J, with 12 bases in between. This CDR3 is 13 amino acids long. Germline V CDR1 and CDR2: KGHSH, LQKENI.

In its sample, this clone was seen a few times. The rearrangement links TRBV7-3 to TRBJ2-3; D might be TRBD1 (6 bases). Germline V gene lookup returns CDR1 SGHTA and CDR2 FQGTGA. The CDR3 has 16 amino acids. V lost 5 bases and J lost 0, with 15 bases in between. The CDR3 sequence: CASSPGQISSTDTQYF. The CDR3 DNA follows: TGTGCCAGCAGCCCCGGACAGATATCTAGCACAGATACGCAGTATTTT.

This chain connects TRBV6-5 to TRBJ1-1; D unresolved. Between the trimmed V and J ends, which lost 0 bases and 6 bases, there was a span of 8 bases. Germline-derived CDR1 and CDR2 are MNHEY and SVGAGI. The CDR3 loop spans 13 amino acids. CDR3 protein: CASSYSAVAEAFF. The CDR3, as DNA: TGTGCCAGCAGTTACTCGGCGGTTGCTGAAGCTTTCTTT.

Only a few counts were recorded for this clone. The rearrangement links TRBV11-3 to TRBJ2-3, with 7 bases fitting TRBD1. V lost 5 bases to trimming and J lost 4 bases; unmatched junction nucleotides: 6. Germline CDR1 is SGHNT and CDR2 is YENEEA. The CDR3 has 14 residues. CDR3 in DNA: TGTGCCAGCAGCCCCGGACAGGCCTCAGATACGCAGTATTTT. Translated: CASSPGQASDTQYF.

This clone was detected only a few times. The rearrangement uses TRBV15 and TRBJ2-5; TRBD1 aligns across 9 bases. With V trimmed by 5 bases and J by 5 bases, 9 bases remained unmatched. CDR3 size: 15 residues. The germline gives CDR1 LNHNV, CDR2 YYDKDF (reference sequence). In DNA form, the CDR3 reads TGTGCCACCAGCGGAGTTACAGGGGGCTCGGAGACCCAGTACTTC. Translating it yields CATSGVTGGSETQYF. Full variable domain (rest looked up from reference TRBV15 and TRBJ2-5): DAMVIQNPRYQVTQFGKPVTLSCSQTLNHNVMYWYQQKSSQAPKLLFHYYDKDFNNEADTPDNFQSRRPNTSFCFLDIRSPGLGDTAMYLCATSGVTGGSETQYFGPGTRLLVL.

In this sample, this clone turned up a few times. This chain links TRBV5-6 with TRBJ2-3, with 8 bases fitting TRBD1. Germline lookup yields CDR1 SGHDT and CDR2 YYEEEE. The CDR3 is 14 amino acids. Trimming at V came to 6 bases and at J to 1 base, leaving 4 bases not matched to a gene. DNA of the CDR3: TGTGCCAGCACCCAGACAGGGGGCACAGATACGCAGTATTTT. Residues: CASTQTGGTDTQYF.